This T cell receptor beta chain was sequenced in a study of shared clonotypes between healthy human individuals. Points from the study as a whole: It was anticipated that sequencing depth would influence how many clonotypes donors shared.

Looked up from germline, CDR1 is MNHNY and CDR2 is SVGAGI (reference sequence). V lost 7 bases and J lost 5, with 12 bases in between. There are 13 residues in the CDR3. Naive CD8 populations comprised CD45RO-negative cells positively selected for CCR7, excluding terminally differentiated effector memory CD45RA+ cells. Details on this clone: The target antigen is unknown.

Clones were read by immunoSEQ multiplex PCR, and TCRdb kept only the in-frame ones, dropping some. The table has 2 million or so clones, about 95% seen once. The chain combines TRBV6-6 with TRBJ1-5; D may be TRBD1 (5 bases). Input material: naive CD8+ T cells sorted from blood. The TCR comes from a man aged 18-30 years in good health. CDR3: CASTDAGYQPQHF. The CDR3 nucleotides are TGTGCCAGCACCGACGCAGGGTATCAGCCCCAGCATTTT.